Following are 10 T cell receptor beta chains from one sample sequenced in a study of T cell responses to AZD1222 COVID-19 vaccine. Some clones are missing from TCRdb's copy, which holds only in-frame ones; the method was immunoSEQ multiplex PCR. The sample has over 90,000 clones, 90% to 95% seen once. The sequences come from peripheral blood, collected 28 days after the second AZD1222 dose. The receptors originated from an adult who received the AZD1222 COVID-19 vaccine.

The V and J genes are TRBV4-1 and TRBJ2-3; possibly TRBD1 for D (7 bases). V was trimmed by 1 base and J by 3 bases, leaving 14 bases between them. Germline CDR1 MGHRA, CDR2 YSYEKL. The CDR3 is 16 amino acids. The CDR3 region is CASSQVSGGLTDTQYF. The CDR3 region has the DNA TGCGCCAGCAGCCAAGTATCAGGGGGGCTAACAGATACGCAGTATTTT.

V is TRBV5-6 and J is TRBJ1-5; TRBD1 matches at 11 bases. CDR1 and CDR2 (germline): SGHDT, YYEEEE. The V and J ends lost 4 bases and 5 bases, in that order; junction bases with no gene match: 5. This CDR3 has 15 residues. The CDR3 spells CASSLWGQGDQPQHF. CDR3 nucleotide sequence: TGTGCCAGCAGCCTCTGGGGACAGGGGGATCAGCCCCAGCATTTT.

CDR3 in DNA: TGCGCCAGCAGCCCGTCCGGGGGCCAGGGTGAGCAGTTCTTC. This sequence encodes CASSPSGGQGEQFF. The V call is TRBV4-3, the J call TRBJ2-1; D could derive from TRBD1 or TRBD2 (6 bases each). V was shortened by 4 bases and J by 9 bases, with 16 bases between the two germline ends. The CDR3 runs to 14 residues. CDR1 is LGHNA and CDR2 is YSLEER in the germline V gene.

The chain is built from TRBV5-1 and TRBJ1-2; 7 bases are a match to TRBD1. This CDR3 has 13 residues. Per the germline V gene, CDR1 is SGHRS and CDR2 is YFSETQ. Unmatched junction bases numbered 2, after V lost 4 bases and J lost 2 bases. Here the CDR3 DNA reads TGCGCCAGCAGCGAGGGGGCGAACTATGGCTACACCTTC. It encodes CASSEGANYGYTF.

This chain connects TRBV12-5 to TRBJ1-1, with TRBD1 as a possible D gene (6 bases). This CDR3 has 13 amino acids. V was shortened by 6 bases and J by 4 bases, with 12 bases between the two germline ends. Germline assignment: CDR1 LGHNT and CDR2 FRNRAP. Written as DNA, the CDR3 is TGTGCTAGTGGCCTGGAGGGGGGCACTGAAGCTTTCTTT. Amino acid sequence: CASGLEGGTEAFF.

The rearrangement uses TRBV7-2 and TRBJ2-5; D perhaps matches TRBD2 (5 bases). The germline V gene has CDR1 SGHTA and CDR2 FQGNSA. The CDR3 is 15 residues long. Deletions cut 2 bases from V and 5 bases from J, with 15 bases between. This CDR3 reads CASSLRGLGPETQYF. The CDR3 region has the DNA TGTGCCAGCAGCTTAAGAGGGCTGGGTCCTGAGACCCAGTACTTC.

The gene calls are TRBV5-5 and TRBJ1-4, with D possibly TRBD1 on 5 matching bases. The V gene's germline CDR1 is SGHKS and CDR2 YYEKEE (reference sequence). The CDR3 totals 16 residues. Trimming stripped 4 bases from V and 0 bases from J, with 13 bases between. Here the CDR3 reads CASSRRQLATNEKLFF. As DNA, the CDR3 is TGTGCCAGCAGCCGTAGACAGCTTGCAACTAATGAAAAACTGTTTTTT.

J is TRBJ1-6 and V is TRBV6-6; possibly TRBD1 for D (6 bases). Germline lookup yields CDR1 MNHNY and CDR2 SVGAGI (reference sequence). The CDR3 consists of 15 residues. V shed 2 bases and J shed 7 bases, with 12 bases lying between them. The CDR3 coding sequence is TGTGCCAGCAGTTACAGTGGGGGGCTAAATTCACCCCTCCACTTT. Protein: CASSYSGGLNSPLHF.

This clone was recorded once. CDR3 amino acids: CASSHVRSGTGIYEQYF. In DNA form, the CDR3 reads TGCGCCAGCAGCCATGTACGATCCGGGACAGGAATATACGAGCAGTACTTC. The V call is TRBV4-1, the J call TRBJ2-7; 8 positions match TRBD1. The CDR3 is made up of 17 amino acids. The trim removed 3 bases at V and 4 bases at J, leaving 14 bases unmatched. Germline CDR1 MGHRA, CDR2 YSYEKL.

CDR3 amino acids: CASSLSPSPKYNEQFF. The CDR3 DNA reads TGTGCCAGCAGCTTGTCTCCTAGCCCTAAGTACAATGAGCAGTTCTTC. This chain uses TRBV5-4 with TRBJ2-1, with a tentative D call TRBD2 (5 bases). CDR1 SGHNT and CDR2 YYREEE come from the germline V gene (reference sequence). The V end lost 1 base, the J end lost 4 bases, and 15 bases lay between the germline ends. There are 16 residues in the CDR3.